This T cell receptor (beta chain) was sequenced in a study of T cell responses to AZD1222 COVID-19 vaccine. This CDR3 has 15 residues. With V trimmed by 3 bases and J by 2 bases, 3 bases remained unmatched. Germline V gene lookup returns CDR1 MNHNS and CDR2 SASEGT. TCRdb keeps only in-frame clones here, not all; method: immunoSEQ multiplex PCR. The sample includes 150,000 or so clones, roughly 88% of them seen just once. Study-wide findings and caveats: The breadth and depth of Spike-specific TCRs increased once two AZD1222 doses had been given. Unmutated variant regions are reportedly targeted by nearly half of spike-specific TCRs.

Points on this clone: As yet, its antigen is unknown.

The TCR comes from an adult who received the AZD1222 COVID-19 vaccine. Here the sequenced sample was peripheral blood, taken 28 days after the second AZD1222 dose. This chain joins TRBV6-1 and TRBJ1-2; 10 nucleotides match TRBD1. This CDR3 reads CASSDRTGGNYGYTF. In nucleotides, the CDR3 is TGTGCCAGCAGTGACAGGACAGGGGGAAACTATGGCTACACCTTC.